Each of the 31 T cell receptor beta chains below was sequenced from the same sample in a study of control samples from healthy donors and cancer patients. Using immunoSEQ multiplex PCR, the repertoire was profiled, and TCRdb retains in-frame clones only, with some absent. The repertoire holds roughly 450,000 clones, with 75% to 95% as singletons. The material sequenced was PBMCs. The receptor source for this set is a man aged 40-55 years with head and neck cancer.

The chain recombines TRBV6-6 with TRBJ1-6; D is ambiguous. CDR1 is MNHNY, CDR2 SVGAGI, per germline (reference sequence). V lost 5 bases and J 7 bases, leaving 6 bases between the germline ends. This CDR3 spans 12 amino acids. For the CDR3, the DNA is TGTGCCAGCAGTACCGCCAATTCACCCCTCCACTTT. Translated: CASSTANSPLHF.

Only one count was recorded for this clone. The chain links TRBV5-4 to TRBJ1-2; no clear D gene. The CDR3 contains 13 residues. Germline CDR1 reads SGHNT; CDR2 reads YYREEE (reference sequence). V was pared by 4 bases and J by 3 bases, with 10 bases between. As DNA, the CDR3 is TGTGCCAGCAGCCCCAAGTTTGACTATGGCTACACCTTC. This translates into CASSPKFDYGYTF.

The chain is built from TRBV7-2 and TRBJ1-2, with D tentatively TRBD1 (5 bases). The germline gives CDR1 SGHTA, CDR2 FQGNSA. CDR3 length: 14 amino acids. Trimming shortened V by 2 bases and J by 5 bases, and 12 bases separated the two germline ends. CDR3 amino acids: CASSLKEGPYGYTF. In DNA, the CDR3 is TGTGCCAGCAGCTTAAAAGAGGGGCCTTATGGCTACACCTTC.

This sequence joins TRBV10-3 and TRBJ2-7; 8 bases are a match to TRBD1. Germline V gene sequence: CDR1 ENHRY, CDR2 SYGVKD. This CDR3 spans 13 amino acids. V was clipped by 8 bases and J by 1 base; unmatched bases: 4. CDR3 bases: TGTGCCATCTGGGACAGGATATCCTACGAGCAGTACTTC. It encodes CAIWDRISYEQYF.

The genes are TRBV7-3 and TRBJ1-5, with D perhaps TRBD1 (6 bases). V shed 6 bases and J shed 11 bases, with 11 bases lying between them. The CDR3 sequence is 11 residues long. From germline, CDR1 is SGHTA and CDR2 FQGTGA. Written as DNA, the CDR3 is TGTGCCAGCAGGGGCTGGACAGCCCAGCATTTT. This translates into CASRGWTAQHF.

The chain carries TRBV11-2 and TRBJ2-5, with D hard to call. The CDR3 spans 11 residues. V was cut by 4 bases and J by 4 bases, with 4 bases left in between. Germline CDR1 reads SGHAT; CDR2 reads FQNNGV. The DNA for the CDR3 is TGTGCCAGCAGCTGGGGAGAGACCCAGTACTTC. It translates to CASSWGETQYF.

The rearrangement joins TRBV13 to TRBJ1-6; 9 bases line up with TRBD1. This CDR3 comprises 15 residues. Germline V CDR1 and CDR2: PRHDT, FYEKMQ (reference sequence). Trimming at V came to 2 bases and at J to 10 bases, leaving 6 bases not matched to a gene. CDR3 coding DNA: TGTGCCAGCAGCTTAAGGACAGGGGTGGGATCACCCCTCCACTTT. This translates into CASSLRTGVGSPLHF.

CDR3 coding DNA: TGTGCCAGCAGTTTGTTTGGGACGCCGGAGACCGGGGAGCTGTTTTTT. The encoded protein is CASSLFGTPETGELFF. V usage is TRBV27 and J usage is TRBJ2-2; D is tentatively TRBD1 or TRBD2 (5 bases each). V was trimmed by 3 bases and J by 5 bases, leaving 16 bases between them. Germline V gene sequence: CDR1 MNHEY, CDR2 SMNVEV (reference sequence). The CDR3 runs to 16 residues.

The chain has TRBV18 and TRBJ2-1; 15 bases line up with TRBD2. Germline CDR1 reads KGHSH; CDR2 reads LQKENI. J gave up 0 bases and V 5 bases, and 5 bases lay outside the gene matches. The CDR3 contains 18 residues. CDR3 sequence (DNA): TGTGCCAGCTCAACCAGGACTAGCGGGGGGGTCTCCTACAATGAGCAGTTCTTC. Amino acid sequence: CASSTRTSGGVSYNEQFF.

The chain is built from TRBV6-5 and TRBJ2-3; D is perhaps TRBD1 or TRBD2 (5 bases each). The CDR3 covers 15 residues. In germline, CDR1 is MNHEY, CDR2 SVGAGI. Trimming left V 7 bases short and J 4 bases short, with 18 bases between. The CDR3 is CASTGTLGFPDTQYF. The CDR3 DNA sequence: TGTGCCAGCACTGGGACGCTGGGGTTCCCAGATACGCAGTATTTT.

The chain combines TRBV7-2 with TRBJ2-4; 9 nucleotides match TRBD1. The CDR3 is 15 residues long. The germline CDR1 and CDR2 sequences are SGHTA and FQGNSA. Germline trimming cut 1 base from V and 8 bases from J; bases unmatched to any gene: 6. The CDR3 protein is CASSLEDRGRDIQYF. In DNA, the CDR3 is TGTGCCAGCAGCTTAGAGGACAGGGGTAGGGACATTCAGTACTTC.

In nucleotides, the CDR3 is TGTGCCAGCAGCAAGGACACGACCTACAATGAGCAGTTCTTC. Amino acid sequence: CASSKDTTYNEQFF. The rearrangement links TRBV11-2 to TRBJ2-1, with a possible D match to TRBD1 (5 bases). The CDR3 totals 14 residues. Germline CDR1 reads SGHAT; CDR2 reads FQNNGV. Trimming pared 5 bases from V and 2 bases from J, leaving 10 bases between.

The rearrangement uses TRBV19 and TRBJ1-5; 8 positions agree with TRBD1. V was clipped by 9 bases and J by 4 bases; unmatched bases: 5. Germline V CDR1 and CDR2: LNHDA, SQIVND (reference sequence). The CDR3 length is 13 residues. This CDR3 is CASGQGLNQPQHF. The CDR3 bases are TGTGCCAGCGGACAGGGCTTGAATCAGCCCCAGCATTTT.

The V gene is TRBV29-1, the J gene TRBJ1-1; D may be TRBD1 (5 bases). Germline-derived CDR1 and CDR2 are SQVTM and ANQGSEA. The V end lost 3 bases, the J end lost 0 bases, and 11 bases lay between the germline ends. The CDR3 consists of 14 residues. CDR3 coding DNA: TGCAGCGTTGATGGGGGGGGAGTGAACACTGAAGCTTTCTTT. Encoded protein: CSVDGGGVNTEAFF.

This sequence joins TRBV29-1 and TRBJ2-7, with 11 bases fitting TRBD2. The germline V gene encodes CDR1 SQVTM and CDR2 ANQGSEA. This CDR3 region has 13 residues. The J segment lost 4 bases and the V segment lost 6 bases, leaving 5 bases of the junction unmatched. The CDR3 DNA reads as TGCAGCGTCGGGACTAGCGGCGCATACGAGCAGTACTTC. This translates into CSVGTSGAYEQYF.

To note about this clone: The sample contains more than one DNA sequence encoding this CDR3. The J gene is TRBJ2-7, the V gene TRBV7-9, with D maybe TRBD1 (6 bases). The CDR3 covers 15 residues. From germline, CDR1 is SEHNR and CDR2 FQNEAQ (reference sequence). The V end was cut by 6 bases, the J end by 1 base, with 16 bases between. This CDR3 reads CASSQGTSGSYEQYF. CDR3 coding DNA: TGTGCCAGCAGTCAGGGGACCAGCGGTTCCTACGAGCAGTACTTC.

V gene TRBV6-5 combines with J gene TRBJ1-4; D remains ambiguous. Per the germline V gene, CDR1 is MNHEY and CDR2 is SVGAGI. This CDR3 has 14 amino acids. Trimming shortened V by 5 bases and J by 0 bases, and 7 bases separated the two germline ends. This chain's CDR3 is CASSTATTNEKLFF. DNA for the CDR3: TGTGCCAGCAGTACCGCAACAACTAATGAAAAACTGTTTTTT.

The chain links TRBV6-4 to TRBJ1-1; D not resolved. Trimming left V 4 bases short and J 3 bases short, with 21 bases between. The CDR3 covers 17 residues. Germline V lookup: CDR1 MRHNA, CDR2 SNTAGT. CDR3 nucleotide sequence: TGTGCCAGCAGTGTCTGGAGGTACACCGTGAAGGACACTGAAGCTTTCTTT. Its translation is CASSVWRYTVKDTEAFF.

V gene TRBV9 combines with J gene TRBJ2-3; TRBD1 matches at 7 bases. This CDR3 region has 14 residues. Germline CDR1 and CDR2: SGDLS and YYNGEE. Trimming at V came to 2 bases and at J to 4 bases, leaving 4 bases not matched to a gene. The CDR3 is CASSVLGGSDTQYF. The CDR3 DNA reads as TGTGCCAGCAGCGTCCTAGGGGGCTCAGATACGCAGTATTTT.

The chain combines TRBV27 with TRBJ2-7; perhaps TRBD2 as D (5 bases). The CDR3 sequence is 14 residues long. V was trimmed by 3 bases and J by 1 base, leaving 10 bases between them. Per germline, CDR1 MNHEY and CDR2 SMNVEV (reference sequence). CDR3 DNA: TGTGCCAGCAGTTTCGGTAGCGAGTCCTACGAGCAGTACTTC. Protein product: CASSFGSESYEQYF.

V gene TRBV29-1 combines with J gene TRBJ2-1; 11 bases line up with TRBD2. Germline V gene lookup returns CDR1 SQVTM and CDR2 ANQGSEA. With V trimmed by 6 bases and J by 5 bases, 9 bases remained unmatched. The CDR3 extends over 15 amino acids. CDR3 sequence: CSVGTLAGGHNEQFF. Here the CDR3 DNA reads TGCAGCGTGGGGACGCTAGCGGGGGGCCACAATGAGCAGTTCTTC.

V usage is TRBV6-1 and J usage is TRBJ2-7, with D possibly matching TRBD1 (5 bases). Germline CDR1 is MNHNS and CDR2 is SASEGT. V was cut by 3 bases and J by 5 bases, with 17 bases left in between. The CDR3 loop spans 15 amino acids. As DNA, the CDR3 is TGTGCCAGCAGTGATAAGTGGCAGGGCAACAACGAGCAGTACTTC. Protein product: CASSDKWQGNNEQYF.

The chain is built from TRBV5-1 and TRBJ2-5; a weak D match, TRBD1 (7 bases). This CDR3 is built from 16 residues. V was shortened by 7 bases and J by 5 bases, with 24 bases between the two germline ends. CDR1 and CDR2 from the germline V gene are SGHRS and YFSETQ. This CDR3 is CASRLTGAAGYETQYF. CDR3 nucleotide sequence: TGCGCCAGCCGACTTACAGGGGCGGCGGGGTATGAGACCCAGTACTTC.

V and J are TRBV7-3 and TRBJ2-1; 11 positions agree with TRBD2. Trimming cost V 0 bases and J 9 bases; bases outside gene matches: 4. In germline, CDR1 is SGHTA, CDR2 FQGTGA. The CDR3 length is 15 residues. CDR3: CASSLTGTSGTEQFF. For the CDR3, the DNA is TGTGCCAGCAGCTTAACCGGGACTAGCGGTACTGAGCAGTTCTTC.

The chain links TRBV19 to TRBJ2-4; D is ambiguous. CDR3 length: 14 amino acids. V was pared by 6 bases and J by 0 bases, with 9 bases between. Germline V gene sequence: CDR1 LNHDA, CDR2 SQIVND (reference sequence). In DNA form, the CDR3 reads TGTGCCAGTAGGACAACAGAAGCCAAAAACATTCAGTACTTC. Translated, it gives CASRTTEAKNIQYF.

This sequence joins TRBV10-3 and TRBJ1-3; D possibly corresponds to TRBD1 (6 bases). Germline CDR1 reads ENHRY; CDR2 reads SYGVKD. V lost 6 bases to trimming and J lost 0 bases, with 24 bases between them. The CDR3 runs 19 residues. The DNA of the CDR3 is TGTGCCATCAGGGGGGCCTTAAGTTCAGGCGGAGCCTCTGGAAACACCATATATTTT. Translation gives CAIRGALSSGGASGNTIYF.

The rearrangement joins TRBV5-1 to TRBJ2-5; no clear D. Germline V CDR1 and CDR2: SGHRS, YFSETQ. The CDR3 sequence is 13 residues long. V lost 0 bases and J lost 5, with 8 bases in between. CDR3 in DNA: TGCGCCAGCAGCTTGGGGGGTAGTGAGACCCAGTACTTC. It codes for CASSLGGSETQYF.

This chain links TRBV5-1 with TRBJ2-2, with 10 positions matching TRBD2. The length of the CDR3 is 15 residues. The germline CDR1 and CDR2 sequences are SGHRS and YFSETQ. The ends lost 3 bases at V and 1 base at J; junction bases unmatched: 0. This chain's CDR3 is CASSSSGGNTGELFF. The CDR3 region has the DNA TGCGCCAGCAGCTCTAGCGGGGGGAACACCGGGGAGCTGTTTTTT.

This clone was seen a handful of times. V gene TRBV19 combines with J gene TRBJ2-2; D is perhaps TRBD2 (5 bases). The CDR3 contains 13 residues. V shed 1 base and J shed 5 bases, with 5 bases lying between them. From germline, CDR1 is LNHDA and CDR2 SQIVND (reference sequence). The CDR3 nucleotides are TGTGCCAGTAGTATAGGGGAGACCGGGGAGCTGTTTTTT. This codes for CASSIGETGELFF. Supplemented by reference TRBV19 and TRBJ2-2, the full variable domain reads DGGITQSPKYLFRKEGQNVTLSCEQNLNHDAMYWYRQDPGQGLRLIYYSQIVNDFQKGDIAEGYSVSREKKESFPLTVTSAQKNPTAFYLCASSIGETGELFFGEGSRLTVL.

The chain joins TRBV5-8 to TRBJ1-1; the match to TRBD1 covers 7 bases. The CDR3 totals 17 residues. With V trimmed by 4 bases and J by 1 base, 13 bases remained unmatched. CDR1 is SGHTS and CDR2 is YDEGEE in the germline V gene. The CDR3 loop is CASSIHSAGQRNTEAFF. Written as DNA, the CDR3 is TGTGCCAGCAGCATCCACTCTGCGGGACAGCGGAACACTGAAGCTTTCTTT.

The gene calls are TRBV9 and TRBJ2-7, with 11 bases matching TRBD1. V lost 4 bases, J lost 5 bases, and 5 bases stayed unmatched. CDR1 is SGDLS, CDR2 YYNGEE, per germline. This CDR3 has 14 amino acids. The CDR3 loop is CASSPSGQGDEQYF. CDR3 sequence (DNA): TGTGCCAGCAGCCCCTCGGGACAGGGGGACGAGCAGTACTTC.